This TCR beta chain appears in the sequencing data of a study of metastatic and nonmetastatic thyroid tumors. Study-wide context: Peripheral blood and tumor or nodule samples from malignant and benign thyroid patients were compared.

Source study methods: The study took CDR3 differences across clinicopathological groups and made a distant-metastasis classifier for papillary thyroid cancer from them. Through MiXCR, TCRdb re-clonotyped the PCR reads. The V and J calls, along with clone size, are taken from TCRdb and not from the paper's own processing. The sample gives tens of thousands of clones, about 21% of which show up once; 13% is in the top ten. Study-level points and caveats: Malignant thyroid tumors reportedly exceeded benign nodules significantly in TCR beta diversity, with the difference appearing in blood and tumor.

The CDR3 is 17 residues long. V gave up 6 bases and J gave up 1 base, with 21 bases separating them. Germline V gives CDR1 KGHSH, CDR2 LQKENI. This clone was seen at least ten times. Its antigen remains unidentified. The identical CDR3 is also encoded by other nucleotide sequences in the sample. Thyroid surgery had not been preceded by any treatment in any patient. The sequenced material came from blood. V gene TRBV18 combines with J gene TRBJ1-1; D not resolved. This receptor was obtained from a male donor with papillary thyroid cancer or a benign thyroid nodule (not recorded which). Some clones in this sample may be carry-over from other donors' samples. DNA for the CDR3: TGTGCCAGCTCCACCCTACCCACCGGGAATCCGAACACTGAAGCTTTCTTT. The encoded protein is CASSTLPTGNPNTEAFF.